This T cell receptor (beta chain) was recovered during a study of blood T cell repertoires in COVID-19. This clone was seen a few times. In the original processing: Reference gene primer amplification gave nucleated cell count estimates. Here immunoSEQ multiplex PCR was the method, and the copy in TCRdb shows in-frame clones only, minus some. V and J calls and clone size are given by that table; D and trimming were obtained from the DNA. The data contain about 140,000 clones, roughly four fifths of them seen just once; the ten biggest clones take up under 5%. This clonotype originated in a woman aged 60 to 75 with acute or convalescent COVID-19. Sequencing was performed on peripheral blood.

CDR3 nucleotides: TGTGCCAGCAAAGCGGGATACGACACCGGGGAGCTGTTTTTT. Encoded protein: CASKAGYDTGELFF. The chain couples TRBV27 to TRBJ2-2, with 7 bases aligning to TRBD2. V dropped 7 bases and J dropped 3; count of bases not matched to a gene: 5. The germline CDR1 and CDR2 sequences are MNHEY and SMNVEV (reference sequence). This CDR3 comprises 14 residues.